This T cell receptor beta chain was captured in a study of cytomegalovirus exposure and HLA in healthy donors. In this sample, this clone turned up a few times. The PCR contained 60 Vbeta and 13 Jbeta primers. Sequencing was performed with immunoSEQ multiplex PCR; in TCRdb, only in-frame clones are kept and a portion is missing. This sample has about 98,000 clones, with around 72% found just once. Germline V gene data show CDR1 as KGHSH and CDR2 as LQKENI. Trimming took 2 bases from V and 6 from J, leaving 13 bases between them. The CDR3 sequence is 14 residues long. The sequenced material came from PBMCs. The TCR originated in a male donor in good health and CMV-seronegative. The chain links TRBV18 to TRBJ1-2; a weak D match, TRBD1 (6 bases). CDR3: CASSPLNRENGYTF. CDR3 DNA sequence: TGTGCCAGCTCACCATTAAACAGGGAAAATGGCTACACCTTC. The whole variable domain, filled in from reference TRBV18 and TRBJ1-2, reads NAGVMQNPRHLVRRRGQEARLRCSPMKGHSHVYWYRQLPEEGLKFMVYLQKENIIDESGMPKERFSAEFPKEGPSILRIQQVVRGDSAAYFCASSPLNRENGYTFGSGTRLTVV.